This T cell receptor (beta chain) was recovered during a study of control samples from healthy donors and cancer patients. The method was immunoSEQ multiplex PCR; TCRdb's version includes in-frame clones alone and lacks a portion of them. The repertoire has under 200,000 clones, roughly 94% of them found once; the top ten carry 12% to 15%. The V end lost 8 bases, the J end lost 4 bases, and 17 bases lay between the germline ends. The CDR3 contains 14 residues. Germline-derived CDR1 and CDR2 are LNHNV and YYDKDF (reference sequence). The clonotype was recovered from a man in his sixties with colorectal cancer. Sample: PBMCs. The rearrangement joins TRBV15 to TRBJ1-1; the D is unclear. The DNA of the CDR3 is TGTGCCACCGCAATCGGATTTGCCAGCACTGAAGCTTTCTTT. This sequence encodes CATAIGFASTEAFF.